This T cell receptor (beta chain) was profiled in a study of radiotherapy plus CTLA-4 blockade in lung cancer. TCRdb's table, derived via immunoSEQ multiplex PCR, lists solely in-frame clones and lacks some. Here the sample spans 100,000 or so clones, approximately 80% being singletons. CDR1 SEHNR and CDR2 FQNEAQ come from the germline V gene (reference sequence). V lost 2 bases to trimming and J lost 3 bases, with 8 bases between them. The CDR3 runs 13 residues. J is TRBJ2-7 and V is TRBV7-9; D may be TRBD1 (5 bases). The sequence derives from a human donor with non-small cell lung cancer that progressed on radiotherapy plus ipilimumab. The input for sequencing was peripheral blood, taken from a patient treated with radiotherapy plus ipilimumab. DNA of the CDR3: TGTGCCAGCAGCTTATCAAGGGGCTACGAGCAGTACTTC. Translating gives CASSLSRGYEQYF.